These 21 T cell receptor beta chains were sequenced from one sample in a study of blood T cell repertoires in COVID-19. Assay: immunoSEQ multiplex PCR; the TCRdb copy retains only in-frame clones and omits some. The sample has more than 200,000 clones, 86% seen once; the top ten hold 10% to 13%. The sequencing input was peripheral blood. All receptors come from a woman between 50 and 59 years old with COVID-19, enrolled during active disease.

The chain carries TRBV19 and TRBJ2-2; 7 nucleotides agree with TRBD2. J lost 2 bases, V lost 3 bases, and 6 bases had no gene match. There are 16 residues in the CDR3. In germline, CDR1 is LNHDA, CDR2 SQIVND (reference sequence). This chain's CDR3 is CASSIMGTINTGELFF. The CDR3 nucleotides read TGTGCCAGTAGTATTATGGGGACTATAAACACCGGGGAGCTGTTTTTT.

The CDR3 sequence: CASSFRSQGQANTGELFF. CDR3 nucleotide sequence: TGCGCCAGCAGCTTTAGAAGTCAGGGACAGGCGAACACCGGGGAGCTGTTTTTT. V gene TRBV5-1 combines with J gene TRBJ2-2; 8 bases fit TRBD1. The J segment lost 0 bases and the V segment lost 2 bases, leaving 9 bases of the junction unmatched. Looked up from germline, CDR1 is SGHRS and CDR2 is YFSETQ. The CDR3 has 18 amino acids.

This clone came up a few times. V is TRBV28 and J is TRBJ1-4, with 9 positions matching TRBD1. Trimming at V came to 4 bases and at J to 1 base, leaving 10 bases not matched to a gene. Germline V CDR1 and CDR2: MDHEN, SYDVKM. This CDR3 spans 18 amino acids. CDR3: CASSSLRDRVRTNEKLFF. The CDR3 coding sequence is TGTGCCAGCAGTTCACTCCGGGACAGGGTTAGAACTAATGAAAAACTGTTTTTT.

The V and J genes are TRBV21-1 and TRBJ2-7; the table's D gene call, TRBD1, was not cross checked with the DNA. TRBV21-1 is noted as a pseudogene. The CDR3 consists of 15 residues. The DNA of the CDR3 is TGTGCCAGCAGCAATAACAGGGTATCCTCCTACGAGCAGTACGTC. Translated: CASSNNRVSSYEQYV.

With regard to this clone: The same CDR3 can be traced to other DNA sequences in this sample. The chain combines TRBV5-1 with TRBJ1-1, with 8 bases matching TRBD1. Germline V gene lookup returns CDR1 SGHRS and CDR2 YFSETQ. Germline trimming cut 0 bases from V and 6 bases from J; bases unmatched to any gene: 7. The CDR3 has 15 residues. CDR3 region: CASSLGSGGSSEAFF. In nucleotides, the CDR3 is TGCGCCAGCAGCTTGGGGTCAGGGGGCAGTTCTGAAGCTTTCTTT.

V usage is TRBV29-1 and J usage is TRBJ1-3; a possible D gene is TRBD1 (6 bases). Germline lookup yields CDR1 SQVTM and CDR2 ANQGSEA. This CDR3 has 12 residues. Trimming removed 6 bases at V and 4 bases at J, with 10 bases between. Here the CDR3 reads CSVTGTGNTIYF. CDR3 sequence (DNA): TGCAGCGTCACAGGGACCGGAAACACCATATATTTT. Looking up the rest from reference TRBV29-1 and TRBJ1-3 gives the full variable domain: SAVISQKPSRDICQRGTSLTIQCQVDSQVTMMFWYRQQPGQSLTLIATANQGSEATYESGFVIDKFPISRPNLTFSTLTVSNMSPEDSSIYLCSVTGTGNTIYFGEGSWLTVV.

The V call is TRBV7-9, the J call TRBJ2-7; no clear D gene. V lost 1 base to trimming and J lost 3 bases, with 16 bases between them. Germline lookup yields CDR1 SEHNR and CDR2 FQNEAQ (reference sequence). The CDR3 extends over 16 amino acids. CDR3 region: CASSLVAPSKLYEQYV. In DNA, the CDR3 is TGTGCCAGCAGCTTAGTTGCCCCTTCAAAGCTCTACGAGCAGTACGTC.

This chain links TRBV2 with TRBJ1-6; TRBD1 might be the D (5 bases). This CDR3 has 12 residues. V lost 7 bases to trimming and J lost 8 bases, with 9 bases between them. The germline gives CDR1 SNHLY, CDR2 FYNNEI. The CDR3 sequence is CASIKGDSPLHF. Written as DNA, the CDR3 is TGTGCCAGCATTAAAGGGGATTCACCCCTCCACTTT. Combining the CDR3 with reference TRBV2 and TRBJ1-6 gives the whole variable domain EPEVTQTPSHQVTQMGQEVILRCVPISNHLYFYWYRQILGQKVEFLVSFYNNEISEKSEIFDDQFSVERPDGSNFTLKIRSTKLEDSAMYFCASIKGDSPLHFGNGTRLTVT.

Written as DNA, the CDR3 is TGTGCCAGCAGCTCGTCGGACAGGGGCGTTCGTGAGCAGTACTTC. Residues: CASSSSDRGVREQYF. The chain employs TRBV9 and TRBJ2-7, with 9 bases fitting TRBD1. The CDR3 spans 15 residues. The germline V gene encodes CDR1 SGDLS and CDR2 YYNGEE. V shed 4 bases and J 7 bases; nucleotides not matched to a gene: 12.

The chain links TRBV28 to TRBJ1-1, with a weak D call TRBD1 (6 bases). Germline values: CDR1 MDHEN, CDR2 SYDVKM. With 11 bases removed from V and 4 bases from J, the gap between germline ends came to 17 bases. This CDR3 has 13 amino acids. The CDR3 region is CALNRELGTEAFF. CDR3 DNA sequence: TGTGCCTTAAACAGGGAGTTGGGCACTGAAGCTTTCTTT.

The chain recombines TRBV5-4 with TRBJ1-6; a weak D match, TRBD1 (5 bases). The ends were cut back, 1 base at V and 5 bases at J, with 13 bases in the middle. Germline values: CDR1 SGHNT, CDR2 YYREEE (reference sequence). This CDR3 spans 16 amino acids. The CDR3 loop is CASSLPRPGHNSPLHF. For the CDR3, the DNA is TGTGCCAGCAGCTTGCCCAGACCAGGGCATAATTCACCCCTCCACTTT. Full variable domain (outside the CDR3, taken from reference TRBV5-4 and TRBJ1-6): ETGVTQSPTHLIKTRGQQVTLRCSSQSGHNTVSWYQQALGQGPQFIFQYYREEENGRGNFPPRFSGLQFPNYSSELNVNALELDDSALYLCASSLPRPGHNSPLHFGNGTRLTVT.

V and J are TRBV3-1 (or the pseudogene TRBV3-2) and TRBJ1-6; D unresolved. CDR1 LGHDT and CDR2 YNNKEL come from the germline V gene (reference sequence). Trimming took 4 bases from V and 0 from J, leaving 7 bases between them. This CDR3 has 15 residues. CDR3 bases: TGTGCCAGCAGCCCCGAGGACTCCTATAATTCACCCCTCCACTTT. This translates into CASSPEDSYNSPLHF.

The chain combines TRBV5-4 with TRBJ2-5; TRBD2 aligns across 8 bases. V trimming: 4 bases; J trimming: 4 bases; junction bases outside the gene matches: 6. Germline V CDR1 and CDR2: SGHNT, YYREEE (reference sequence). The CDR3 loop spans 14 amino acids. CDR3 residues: CASSPGGASETQYF. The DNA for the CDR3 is TGTGCCAGCAGCCCCGGGGGGGCCTCAGAGACCCAGTACTTC. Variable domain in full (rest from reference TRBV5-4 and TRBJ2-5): ETGVTQSPTHLIKTRGQQVTLRCSSQSGHNTVSWYQQALGQGPQFIFQYYREEENGRGNFPPRFSGLQFPNYSSELNVNALELDDSALYLCASSPGGASETQYFGPGTRLLVL.

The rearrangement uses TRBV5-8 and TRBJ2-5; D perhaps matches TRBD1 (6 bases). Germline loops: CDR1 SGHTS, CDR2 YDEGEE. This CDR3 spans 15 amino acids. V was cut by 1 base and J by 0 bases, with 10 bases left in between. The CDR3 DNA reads TGTGCCAGCAGCTTGACAGGGATGTACCAAGAGACCCAGTACTTC. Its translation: CASSLTGMYQETQYF.

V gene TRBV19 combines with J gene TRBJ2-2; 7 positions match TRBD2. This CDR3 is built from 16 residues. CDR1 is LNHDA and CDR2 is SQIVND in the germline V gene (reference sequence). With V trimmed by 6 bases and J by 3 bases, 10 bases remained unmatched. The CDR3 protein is CASRESLAGYTGELFF. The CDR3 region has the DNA TGTGCCAGTAGAGAGTCCTTAGCGGGTTACACCGGGGAGCTGTTTTTT. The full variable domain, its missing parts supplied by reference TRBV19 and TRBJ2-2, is DGGITQSPKYLFRKEGQNVTLSCEQNLNHDAMYWYRQDPGQGLRLIYYSQIVNDFQKGDIAEGYSVSREKKESFPLTVTSAQKNPTAFYLCASRESLAGYTGELFFGEGSRLTVL.

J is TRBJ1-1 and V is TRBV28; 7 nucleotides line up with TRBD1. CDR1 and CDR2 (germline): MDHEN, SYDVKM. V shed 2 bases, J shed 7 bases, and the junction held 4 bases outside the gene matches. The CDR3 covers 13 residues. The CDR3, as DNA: TGTGCCAGCAGTTTAGACCCAGGGGGTGAAGCTTTCTTT. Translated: CASSLDPGGEAFF.

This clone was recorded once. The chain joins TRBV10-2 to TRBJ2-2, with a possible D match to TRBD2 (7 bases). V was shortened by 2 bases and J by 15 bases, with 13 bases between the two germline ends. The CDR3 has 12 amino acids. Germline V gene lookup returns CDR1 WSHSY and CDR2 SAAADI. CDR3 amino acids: CASSETQGRVFF. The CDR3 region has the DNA TGCGCCAGCAGTGAGACTCAGGGGAGGGTGTTTTTT.

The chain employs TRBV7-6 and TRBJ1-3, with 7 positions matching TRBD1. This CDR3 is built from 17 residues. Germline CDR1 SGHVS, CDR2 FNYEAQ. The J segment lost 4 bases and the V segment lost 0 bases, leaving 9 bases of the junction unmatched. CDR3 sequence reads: CASSLAPPTGQGNTIYF. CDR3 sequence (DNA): TGTGCCAGCAGCTTAGCCCCCCCGACAGGGCAAGGAAACACCATATATTTT.

The CDR3 sequence is CASNQVNGGMYGYTF. In DNA, the CDR3 is TGTGCCAGTAATCAGGTAAACGGAGGAATGTATGGCTACACCTTC. The J gene is TRBJ1-2, the V gene TRBV19, with D unresolved. Germline lookup yields CDR1 LNHDA and CDR2 SQIVND (reference sequence). There are 15 residues in the CDR3. Trimming removed 7 bases from V and 5 bases from J, with 20 bases in between.

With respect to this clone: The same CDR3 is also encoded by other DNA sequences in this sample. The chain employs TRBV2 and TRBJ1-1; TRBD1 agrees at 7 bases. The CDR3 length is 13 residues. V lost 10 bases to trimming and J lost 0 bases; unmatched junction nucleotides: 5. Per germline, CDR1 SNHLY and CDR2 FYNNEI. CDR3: CANRQGLNTEAFF. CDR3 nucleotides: TGTGCCAATAGACAGGGCTTGAACACTGAAGCTTTCTTT. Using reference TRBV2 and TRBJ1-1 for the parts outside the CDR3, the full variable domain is EPEVTQTPSHQVTQMGQEVILRCVPISNHLYFYWYRQILGQKVEFLVSFYNNEISEKSEIFDDQFSVERPDGSNFTLKIRSTKLEDSAMYFCANRQGLNTEAFFGQGTRLTVV.

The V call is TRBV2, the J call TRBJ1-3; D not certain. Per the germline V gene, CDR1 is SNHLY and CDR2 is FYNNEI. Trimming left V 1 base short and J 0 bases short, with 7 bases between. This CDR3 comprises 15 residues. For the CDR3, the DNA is TGTGCCAGCAGTGAAGGAGCACCCTCTGGAAACACCATATATTTT. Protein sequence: CASSEGAPSGNTIYF.